One and the same sample provided the 27 T cell receptor beta chains below, sequenced in a study of T cells expressing NK-cell markers. TCRdb re-analyzed the 5' RACE reads; it lists each CDR3 protein once, without DNA. The data show 550,000 or so distinct CDR3 sequences, and the top ten clones hold approximately 3.6%. The sequenced material came from blood T cells: a sorted CD56 or NKG2C T cell subset, CD4+ or CD8+ T cells, or bulk PBMC T cells (not recorded which). The source is a man aged 18 to 29 in good health.

The rearrangement links TRBV20-1 to TRBJ2-7; the TCRdb call, TRBD1, lacks DNA for checking. This CDR3 spans 14 amino acids. Germline V gene lookup returns CDR1 DFQATT and CDR2 SNEGSKA (reference sequence). This CDR3 is CSPKPGNGDYEQYF.

The chain employs TRBV4-1 and TRBJ2-5. CDR1 MGHRA and CDR2 YSYEKL come from the germline V gene. This CDR3 has 15 amino acids. CDR3 loop: CASSQDHSRLETQYF.

The chain couples TRBV20-1 to TRBJ2-1. The CDR3 loop spans 16 amino acids. Looked up from germline, CDR1 is DFQATT and CDR2 is SNEGSKA (reference sequence). The CDR3: CSARDGGSSSYNEQFF.

The chain uses TRBV7-2 and TRBJ1-2. The CDR3 runs to 15 residues. Germline V gene sequence: CDR1 SGHTA, CDR2 FQGNSA. The CDR3 region is CASSLAPGQSYGYTF.

This CDR3 is CASSLNQRVHTEAFF. The rearrangement links TRBV7-8 to TRBJ1-1. This CDR3 region has 15 residues. Germline CDR1 reads SGHVS; CDR2 reads FQNEAQ. The full variable domain, in which reference TRBV7-8 and TRBJ1-1 provide the parts outside the CDR3, is GAGVSQSPRYKVAKRGQDVALRCDPISGHVSLFWYQQALGQGPEFLTYFQNEAQLDKSGLPSDRFFAERPEGSVSTLKIQRTQQEDSAVYLCASSLNQRVHTEAFFGQGTRLTVV.

The rearrangement links TRBV11-2 to TRBJ1-2; TCRdb lists TRBD1, though no DNA is available to test this call. CDR1 is SGHAT, CDR2 FQNNGV, per germline. The CDR3 runs to 15 residues. CDR3 in amino acids: CASSPIRGSRGGYTF. Variable domain in full (rest from reference TRBV11-2 and TRBJ1-2): EAGVAQSPRYKIIEKRQSVAFWCNPISGHATLYWYQQILGQGPKLLIQFQNNGVVDDSQLPKDRFSAERLKGVDSTLKIQPAKLEDSAVYLCASSPIRGSRGGYTFGSGTRLTVV.

CDR3 amino acids: CASTTMTGVGNTIYF. J is TRBJ1-3 and V is TRBV7-2; checking the TCRdb D call of TRBD1 is not possible without DNA. Germline values: CDR1 SGHTA, CDR2 FQGNSA. CDR3 size: 15 residues.

This chain joins TRBV4-1 and TRBJ2-4. This CDR3 has 17 amino acids. CDR1 MGHRA and CDR2 YSYEKL come from the germline V gene. The CDR3 spells CASSQDWRVPAKNIQYF.

This chain connects TRBV5-5 to TRBJ2-1; the D gene TCRdb calls, TRBD2, cannot be checked with no DNA. Looked up from germline, CDR1 is SGHKS and CDR2 is YYEKEE (reference sequence). The CDR3 spans 15 residues. The CDR3 here is CASSGGWREDNEQFF.

The rearrangement links TRBV5-1 to TRBJ2-7. Germline V gene data show CDR1 as SGHRS and CDR2 as YFSETQ. The CDR3 extends over 13 amino acids. CDR3 sequence reads: CASSAQGSYEQYF.

V gene TRBV6-5 combines with J gene TRBJ1-4; TCRdb's D call of TRBD1 is untestable without DNA. CDR3 size: 13 residues. The germline V gene encodes CDR1 MNHEY and CDR2 SVGAGI. This CDR3 is CASMDQGIGKLFF.

This sequence joins TRBV27 and TRBJ2-7; the TRBD1 assignment by TCRdb is unverifiable without DNA. The CDR3 is 15 residues long. CDR1 and CDR2 (germline): MNHEY, SMNVEV (reference sequence). This CDR3 is CASGTAGENLREQYF.

The chain combines TRBV24-1 with TRBJ1-1. Germline CDR1 and CDR2: KGHDR and SFDVKD. The CDR3 extends over 14 amino acids. CDR3 amino acids: CATSDLGTNTEAFF.

This chain links TRBV6-5 with TRBJ2-1; TCRdb indicates TRBD2, and absent DNA this call remains unverified. The CDR3 length is 16 residues. Germline loops: CDR1 MNHEY, CDR2 SVGAGI. CDR3: CASSTRRPSSYNEQFF.

The chain is built from TRBV28 and TRBJ1-2; TCRdb's D call, TRBD1, is unchecked because there is no DNA. Germline lookup yields CDR1 MDHEN and CDR2 SYDVKM. This CDR3 has 15 residues. The CDR3 sequence: CASSPRDSLGYGYTF.

The chain combines TRBV27 with TRBJ2-2. CDR1 is MNHEY and CDR2 is SMNVEV in the germline V gene (reference sequence). The CDR3 sequence is 13 residues long. Here the CDR3 reads CASSRISTGELFF.

J is TRBJ2-5 and V is TRBV25-1. The germline gives CDR1 MGHDK, CDR2 SYGVNS. There are 13 residues in the CDR3. The CDR3 is CASSEHREETQYF.

The CDR3 sequence is CAISENTYYGYTF. The rearrangement links TRBV10-3 to TRBJ1-2. In germline, CDR1 is ENHRY, CDR2 SYGVKD. The length of the CDR3 is 13 residues.

This sequence joins TRBV20-1 and TRBJ2-1; there is no DNA to check the TCRdb D call of TRBD2. Germline V gene data show CDR1 as DFQATT and CDR2 as SNEGSKA (reference sequence). This CDR3 is built from 15 residues. The CDR3 region is CSASVLAGGLAEQFF.

The chain has TRBV12-3 or TRBV12-4 and TRBJ2-1; TCRdb reports TRBD2, a call that lacks DNA to check it against. The CDR3 consists of 15 residues. The CDR3 here is CASSPLAGAGNEQFF.

The chain joins TRBV7-9 to TRBJ2-2; the TCRdb call, TRBD1, lacks DNA for checking. CDR3 length: 16 residues. The germline V gene has CDR1 SEHNR and CDR2 FQNEAQ (reference sequence). The CDR3: CASSNWGGSVTGELFF.

This sequence joins TRBV20-1 and TRBJ2-1. Per the germline V gene, CDR1 is DFQATT and CDR2 is SNEGSKA (reference sequence). This CDR3 is 15 amino acids long. CDR3 amino acids: CSAKKSGSFANEQFF.

The chain recombines TRBV10-3 with TRBJ2-3; TCRdb calls TRBD2, which cannot be checked without DNA. The CDR3 totals 16 residues. The germline gives CDR1 ENHRY, CDR2 SYGVKD. The CDR3 loop reads CAISPNSGRTTDTQYF.

This rearrangement joins TRBV7-3 to TRBJ2-3; TCRdb indicates TRBD2, and absent DNA this call remains unverified. The CDR3 covers 15 residues. Germline CDR1 and CDR2: SGHTA and FQGTGA. CDR3 protein: CASSLSGTTGDTQYF. Based on the CDR3 plus reference TRBV7-3 and TRBJ2-3, the full variable domain is GAGVSQTPSNKVTEKGKYVELRCDPISGHTALYWYRQSLGQGPEFLIYFQGTGAADDSGLPNDRFFAVRPEGSVSTLKIQRTERGDSAVYLCASSLSGTTGDTQYFGPGTRLTVL.

The chain uses TRBV11-2 and TRBJ2-3. The germline gives CDR1 SGHAT, CDR2 FQNNGV. CDR3 length equals 17 residues. Here the CDR3 reads CASSPLVRSTSTDTQYF.

The V call is TRBV2, the J call TRBJ2-5. Germline loops: CDR1 SNHLY, CDR2 FYNNEI. The CDR3 totals 12 residues. CDR3 region: CAIGSIGETQYF.

V gene TRBV6-1 combines with J gene TRBJ1-5. The V gene's germline CDR1 is MNHNS and CDR2 SASEGT. The CDR3 has 14 amino acids. CDR3 in amino acids: CASREAGMNQPQHF.